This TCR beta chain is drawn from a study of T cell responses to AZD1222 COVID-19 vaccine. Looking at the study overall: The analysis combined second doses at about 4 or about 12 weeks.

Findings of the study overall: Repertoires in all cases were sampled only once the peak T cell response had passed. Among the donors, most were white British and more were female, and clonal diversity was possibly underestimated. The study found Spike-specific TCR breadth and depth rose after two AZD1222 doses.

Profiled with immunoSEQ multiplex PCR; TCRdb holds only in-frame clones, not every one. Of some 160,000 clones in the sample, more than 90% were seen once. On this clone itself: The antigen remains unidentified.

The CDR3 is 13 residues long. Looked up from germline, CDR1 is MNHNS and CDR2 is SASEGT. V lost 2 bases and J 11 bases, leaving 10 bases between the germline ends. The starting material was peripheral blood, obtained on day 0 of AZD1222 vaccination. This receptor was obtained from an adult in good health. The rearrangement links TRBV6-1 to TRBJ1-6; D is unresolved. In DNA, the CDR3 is TGTGCCAGCAGTGAAAACGCGGCGGCACCCCTCCACTTT. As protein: CASSENAAAPLHF.